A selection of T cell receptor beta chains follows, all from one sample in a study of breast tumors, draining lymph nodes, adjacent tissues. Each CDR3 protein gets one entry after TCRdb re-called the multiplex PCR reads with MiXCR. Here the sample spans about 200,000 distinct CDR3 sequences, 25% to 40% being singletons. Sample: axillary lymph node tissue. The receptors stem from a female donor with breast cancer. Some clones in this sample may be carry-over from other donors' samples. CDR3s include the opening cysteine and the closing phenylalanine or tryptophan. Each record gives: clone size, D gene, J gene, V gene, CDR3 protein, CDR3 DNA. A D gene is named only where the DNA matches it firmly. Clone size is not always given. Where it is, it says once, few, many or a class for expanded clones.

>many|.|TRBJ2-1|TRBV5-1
CASSRGPTYNEQFF
TGCGCCAGCAGCAGGGGACCGACCTACAATGAGCAGTTCTTC
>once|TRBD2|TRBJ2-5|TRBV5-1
CASSQRTSGGANIRGTQHF
TGCGCCAGCAGCCAGCGGACTAGCGGGGGGGCCAATATAAGGGGGACCCAGCACTTC
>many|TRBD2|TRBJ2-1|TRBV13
CASSSQGILAGGHNEQFF
TGTGCCAGCAGCTCCCAAGGGATCCTAGCGGGGGGCCATAATGAGCAGTTCTTC
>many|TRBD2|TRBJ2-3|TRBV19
CASSFSGSGTDTQYF
TGTGCCAGTAGTTTTAGCGGGAGCGGGACAGATACGCAGTATTTT
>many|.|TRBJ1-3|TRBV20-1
CSARVPGNTIYF
TGCAGTGCTAGAGTCCCCGGAAACACCATATATTTT
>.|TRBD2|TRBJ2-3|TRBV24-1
CATSGLAGGDTGEPTDTQYF
TGTGCCACCAGTGGGCTAGCGGGAGGTGACACCGGGGAGCCCACAGATACGCAGTATTTT
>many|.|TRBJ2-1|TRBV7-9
CASSYGGSYNEQFF
TGTGCCAGCAGCTACGGGGGCTCCTACAATGAGCAGTTCTTC
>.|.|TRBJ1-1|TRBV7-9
CASSLVQDTEAFF
TGTGCCAGCAGCTTAGTCCAGGACACTGAAGCTTTCTTT
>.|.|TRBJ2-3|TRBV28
CASSLGTDTQCF
TGTGCCAGCAGTTTAGGTACGGATACGCAGTGTTTT
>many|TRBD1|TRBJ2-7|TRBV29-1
CSVEGSSGTGVYEQYF
TGCAGCGTTGAAGGCTCATCCGGGACAGGGGTCTACGAGCAGTACTTC
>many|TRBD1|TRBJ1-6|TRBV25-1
CASSELGQGANSPLHF
TGTGCCAGCAGTGAATTAGGGCAGGGGGCCAATTCACCCCTCCACTTT
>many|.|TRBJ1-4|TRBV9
CASSVDALSTNEKLFF
TGTGCCAGCAGCGTAGACGCTTTGTCAACTAATGAAAAACTGTTTTTT
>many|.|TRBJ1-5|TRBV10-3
CAISEAGVQGNQPQHF
TGTGCCATCAGTGAGGCAGGGGTTCAAGGCAATCAGCCCCAGCATTTT
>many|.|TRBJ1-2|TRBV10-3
CAISEKNHGYTF
TGTGCCATCAGTGAGAAGAACCATGGCTACACCTTC
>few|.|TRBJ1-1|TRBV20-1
CSSDMNTEAFF
TGCAGTTCCGACATGAACACTGAAGCTTTCTTT
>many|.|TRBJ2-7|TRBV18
CASSPPDGRNEQYF
TGTGCCAGCTCACCTCCAGACGGGCGAAACGAGCAGTACTTC
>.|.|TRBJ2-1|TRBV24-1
CATRSKRSYNEQFF
TGTGCCACCCGTAGCAAAAGGTCCTACAATGAGCAGTTCTTC
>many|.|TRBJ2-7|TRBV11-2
CASSSFSYEQYF
TGTGCCAGCAGTTCTTTCTCCTACGAGCAGTACTTC
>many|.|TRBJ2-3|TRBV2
CASSAVVAFRDTQYF
TGTGCCAGCAGTGCAGTGGTAGCGTTCCGAGATACGCAGTATTTT
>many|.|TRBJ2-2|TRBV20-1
CSARDEEWGTGELFF
TGCAGTGCTAGAGATGAGGAGTGGGGAACCGGGGAGCTGTTTTTT
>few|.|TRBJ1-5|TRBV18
CASSPSGPGSNQPQHF
TGTGCCAGCTCCCCCTCGGGCCCCGGAAGCAATCAGCCCCAGCATTTT
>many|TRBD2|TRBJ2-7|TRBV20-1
CSATLAGGPLGYERYF
TGCAGTGCTACACTAGCGGGAGGGCCGCTGGGTTACGAGCGGTACTTC
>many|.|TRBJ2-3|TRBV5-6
CASSQTGTDTQYF
TGTGCCAGCAGCCAGACTGGTACAGATACGCAGTATTTT
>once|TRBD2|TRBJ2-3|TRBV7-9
CASSLTSASDTQYF
TGTGCCAGCAGCTTAACTAGCGCGTCAGATACGCAGTATTTT
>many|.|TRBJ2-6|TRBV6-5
CASSRGTGANVLTF
TGTGCCAGCAGTCGCGGAACTGGGGCCAACGTCCTGACTTTC
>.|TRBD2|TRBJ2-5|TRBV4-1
CASSQDHLGSGRGETQYF
TGCGCCAGCAGCCAAGATCACTTGGGTAGCGGGAGGGGAGAGACCCAGTACTTC
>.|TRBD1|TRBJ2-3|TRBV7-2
CASSPQGGTDTQYF
TGTGCCAGCAGCCCTCAGGGGGGCACAGATACGCAGTATTTT
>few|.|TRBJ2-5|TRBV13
CASSPHGGLQETQYF
TGTGCCAGCAGCCCCCACGGTGGTCTTCAAGAGACCCAGTACTTC
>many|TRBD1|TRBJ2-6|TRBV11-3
CASSSGQGASGANVLTF
TGTGCCAGCAGCTCGGGACAGGGGGCGTCTGGGGCCAACGTCCTGACTTTC
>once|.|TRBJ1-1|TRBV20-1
CNASVEREAFF
TGCAATGCTAGCGTTGAACGAGAAGCTTTCTTT
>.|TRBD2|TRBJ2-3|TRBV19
CASSTPSASGGGGADTQYF
TGTGCCAGTAGTACGCCCTCGGCTAGCGGGGGCGGGGGAGCAGATACGCAGTATTTT
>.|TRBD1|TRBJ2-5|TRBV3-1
CASSRQGQGTQYF
TGTGCCAGCAGCCGTCAAGGACAGGGGACCCAGTACTTC
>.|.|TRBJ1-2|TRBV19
CASSLDLGGGWGYGYTF
TGTGCCAGTAGCCTAGACCTGGGGGGGGGTTGGGGCTATGGCTACACCTTC
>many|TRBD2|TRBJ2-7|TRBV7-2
CASSLNPGGTTFF
TGTGCCAGCAGCTTGAACCCGGGCGGGACTACATTCTTC
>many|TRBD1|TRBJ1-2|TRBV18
CASSPPDRGSGYTF
TGTGCCAGCTCACCACCGGACAGGGGTAGTGGCTACACCTTC
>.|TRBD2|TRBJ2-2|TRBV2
CASSTSGSNTGELFF
TGTGCCAGCAGTACTAGCGGGTCGAACACCGGGGAGCTGTTTTTT
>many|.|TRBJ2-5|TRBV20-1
CSASWRSQETQYF
TGCAGTGCTAGCTGGCGCAGTCAAGAGACCCAGTACTTC
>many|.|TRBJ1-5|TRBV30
CAWRRGKDQPQHF
TGTGCCTGGAGAAGAGGAAAGGATCAGCCCCAGCATTTT
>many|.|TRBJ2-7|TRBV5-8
CASRKAHVSYEQYF
TGTGCCAGCAGAAAAGCGCACGTCTCCTACGAGCAGTACTTC
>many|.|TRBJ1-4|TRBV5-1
CASARTLGEKLFF
TGCGCCAGCGCAAGGACCTTAGGGGAAAAACTGTTTTTT
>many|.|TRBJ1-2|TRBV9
CASSPGQRVYGYTF
TGTGCCAGCAGCCCGGGACAACGAGTCTATGGCTACACCTTC
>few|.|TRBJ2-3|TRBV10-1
CASSDRDTDTQYF
TGCGCCAGCAGTGATCGAGACACAGATACGCAGTATTTT